The sequence of this T cell receptor (beta chain) was determined in a study of cytomegalovirus exposure and HLA in healthy donors. The CDR3 loop spans 15 amino acids. The V gene lost 5 bases and the J gene lost 8 bases, with 22 bases spanning the gap. Germline V gene sequence: CDR1 SGHNT, CDR2 YYREEE (reference sequence). Researchers ran the PCR with 60 Vbeta and 13 Jbeta primers. Assay used: immunoSEQ multiplex PCR; TCRdb lists only in-frame clones, some missing. The sample includes over 65,000 clones, around three quarters of them seen just once. About this clone: Its specificity is unknown.

Study-wide results and caveats: A later analysis revealed that TCR association rates differed between HLA loci, peaking at DRB1 and bottoming out at HLA-C. In a later analysis, HLA-associated TCR beta chains were more clonally expanded than equally common others.

Sequenced input: PBMCs. V and J are TRBV5-4 and TRBJ1-2, with a tentative D call TRBD1 (6 bases). This clonotype was sampled from a man between 60 and 75 years old in good health and CMV-seropositive. The CDR3 bases are TGTGCCAGCAGTTTGAAAACTCAAAACAGGGAGGGCTACACCTTC. Encoded protein: CASSLKTQNREGYTF. Looking up the rest from reference TRBV5-4 and TRBJ1-2 gives the full variable domain: ETGVTQSPTHLIKTRGQQVTLRCSSQSGHNTVSWYQQALGQGPQFIFQYYREEENGRGNFPPRFSGLQFPNYSSELNVNALELDDSALYLCASSLKTQNREGYTFGSGTRLTVV.